This T cell receptor beta chain was obtained from a study of OX40 agonist ivuxolimab in advanced cancers. Study in general: Age averaged 60 years (range roughly 20 to 90), and 70% to 85% were male.

The junction had 24 bases not matched to a gene; V was cut back by 2 bases and J by 2 bases. Germline-derived CDR1 and CDR2 are LGHNT and FRNRAP. This CDR3 region has 23 residues. Measured with immunoSEQ multiplex PCR; TCRdb has only the in-frame clones, and not every one. Of some 65,000 clones listed, about nine tenths are singletons. The V gene is TRBV12-5, the J gene TRBJ2-2; 9 nucleotides align to TRBD2. The sequences come from CD4+ or CD8+ T cells sorted from blood, collected in a trial of the OX40 agonist ivuxolimab. This clonotype was obtained from an adult with an advanced solid tumor such as melanoma, head and neck, liver or kidney cancer. CDR3 amino acids: CASGLPDRSPVAGEIINTGELFF. The CDR3 nucleotides are TGTGCTAGTGGTTTGCCCGACAGGTCCCCGGTAGCGGGGGAGATAATCAACACCGGGGAGCTGTTTTTT.